This T cell receptor (beta chain) was profiled in a study of blood T cell repertoires in COVID-19. Authors' analysis steps: Amplification of reference gene primers provided the estimated nucleated cell counts. Sequenced by immunoSEQ multiplex PCR; TCRdb stores in-frame clones only, minus some. That table gives V, J and clone size, and the DNA gave D and trimming. In the table there are 130,000 or so clones, about 86% of which are singletons. This clone was picked up one time. The germline V and J ends were trimmed by 5 bases and 1 base, with 14 bases remaining between them. CDR1 and CDR2 from the germline V gene are SGHTA and FQGNSA. This CDR3 comprises 15 residues.

This chain connects TRBV7-2 to TRBJ1-2; D might be TRBD1 (5 bases). This TCR derives from a woman aged 55-75 years with acute or convalescent COVID-19. Sequencing used peripheral blood. The CDR3 region has the DNA TGTGCCAGCAGCCAACTAGGGGAGGGTAACTATGGCTACACCTTC. It codes for CASSQLGEGNYGYTF.